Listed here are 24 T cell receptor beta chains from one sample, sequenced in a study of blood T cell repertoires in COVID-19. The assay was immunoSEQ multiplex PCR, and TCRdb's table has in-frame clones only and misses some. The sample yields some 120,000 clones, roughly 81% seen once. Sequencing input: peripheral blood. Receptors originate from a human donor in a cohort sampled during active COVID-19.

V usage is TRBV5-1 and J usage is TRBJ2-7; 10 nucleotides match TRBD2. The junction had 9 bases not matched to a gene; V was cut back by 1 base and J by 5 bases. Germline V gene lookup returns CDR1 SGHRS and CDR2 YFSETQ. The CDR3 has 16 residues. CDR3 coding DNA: TGCGCCAGCAGCTTGTGGGGAGCGGGAGGGCGAGACGAGCAGTACTTC. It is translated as CASSLWGAGGRDEQYF.

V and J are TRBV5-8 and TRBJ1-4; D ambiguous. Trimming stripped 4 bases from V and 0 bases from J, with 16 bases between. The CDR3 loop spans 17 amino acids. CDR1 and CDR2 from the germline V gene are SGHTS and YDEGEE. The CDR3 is CASSRRGGLATNEKLFF. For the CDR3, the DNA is TGTGCCAGCAGCCGACGCGGAGGGCTTGCAACTAATGAAAAACTGTTTTTT.

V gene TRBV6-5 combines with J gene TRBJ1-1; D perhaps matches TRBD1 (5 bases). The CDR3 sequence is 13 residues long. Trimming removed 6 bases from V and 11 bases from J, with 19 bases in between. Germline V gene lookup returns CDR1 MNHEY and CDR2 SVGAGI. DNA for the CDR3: TGTGCCAGCAGGCGGACAAATGAACACTGGGCTTTCTTT. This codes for CASRRTNEHWAFF.

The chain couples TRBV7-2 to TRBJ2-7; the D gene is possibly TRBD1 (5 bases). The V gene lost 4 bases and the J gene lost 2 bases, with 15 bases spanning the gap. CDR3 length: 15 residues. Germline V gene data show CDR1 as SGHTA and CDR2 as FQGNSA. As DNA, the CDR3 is TGTGCCAGCAGCTCTAGGGGTGCGCTTCCCTACGAGCAGTACTTC. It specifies CASSSRGALPYEQYF.

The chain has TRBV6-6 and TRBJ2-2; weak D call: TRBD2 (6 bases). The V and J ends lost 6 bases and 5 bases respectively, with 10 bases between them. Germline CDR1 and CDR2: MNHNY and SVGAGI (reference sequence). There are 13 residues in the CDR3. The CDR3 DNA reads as TGTGCCAGCAGCCGACTAGGTACCGGGGAGCTGTTTTTT. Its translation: CASSRLGTGELFF.

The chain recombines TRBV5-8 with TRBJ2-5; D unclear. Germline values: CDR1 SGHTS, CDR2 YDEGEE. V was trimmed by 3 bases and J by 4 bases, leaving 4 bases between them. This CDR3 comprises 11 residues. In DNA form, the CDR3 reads TGTGCCAGCAGCTCTTCAGAGACCCAGTACTTC. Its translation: CASSSSETQYF.

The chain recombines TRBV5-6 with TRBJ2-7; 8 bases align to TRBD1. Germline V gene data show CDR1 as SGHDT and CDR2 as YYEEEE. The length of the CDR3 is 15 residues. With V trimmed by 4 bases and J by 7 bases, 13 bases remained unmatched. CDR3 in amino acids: CASSLQGVTEREQYF. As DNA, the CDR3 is TGTGCCAGCAGCCTACAGGGGGTAACGGAGCGTGAGCAGTACTTC. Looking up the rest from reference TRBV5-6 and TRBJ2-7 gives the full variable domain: DAGVTQSPTHLIKTRGQQVTLRCSPKSGHDTVSWYQQALGQGPQFIFQYYEEEERQRGNFPDRFSGHQFPNYSSELNVNALLLGDSALYLCASSLQGVTEREQYFGPGTRLTVT.

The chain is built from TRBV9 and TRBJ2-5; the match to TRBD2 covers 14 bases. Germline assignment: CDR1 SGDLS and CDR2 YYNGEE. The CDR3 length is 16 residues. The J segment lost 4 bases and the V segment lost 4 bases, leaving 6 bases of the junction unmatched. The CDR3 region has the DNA TGTGCCAGCAGCCCCCGACTAGCGGGGGGGGGAGAGACCCAGTACTTC. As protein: CASSPRLAGGGETQYF.

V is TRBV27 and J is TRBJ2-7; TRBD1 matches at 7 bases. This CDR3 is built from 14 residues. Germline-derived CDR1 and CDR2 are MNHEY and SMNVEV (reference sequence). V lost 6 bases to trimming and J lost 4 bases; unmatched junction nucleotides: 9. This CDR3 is CASSLRTGAYEQYF. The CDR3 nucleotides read TGTGCCAGCAGCTTACGCACAGGGGCGTACGAGCAGTACTTC.

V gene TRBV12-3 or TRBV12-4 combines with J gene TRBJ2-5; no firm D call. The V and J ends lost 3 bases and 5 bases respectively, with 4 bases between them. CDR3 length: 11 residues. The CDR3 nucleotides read TGTGCCAGCAGTTTCGTGGAGACCCAGTACTTC. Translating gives CASSFVETQYF.

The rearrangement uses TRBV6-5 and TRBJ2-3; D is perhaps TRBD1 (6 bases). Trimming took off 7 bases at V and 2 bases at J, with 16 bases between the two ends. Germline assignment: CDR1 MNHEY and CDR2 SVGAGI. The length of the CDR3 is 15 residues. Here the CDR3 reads CASNIGQTPTDTQYF. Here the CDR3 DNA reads TGTGCCAGCAACATTGGACAGACCCCCACAGATACGCAGTATTTT.

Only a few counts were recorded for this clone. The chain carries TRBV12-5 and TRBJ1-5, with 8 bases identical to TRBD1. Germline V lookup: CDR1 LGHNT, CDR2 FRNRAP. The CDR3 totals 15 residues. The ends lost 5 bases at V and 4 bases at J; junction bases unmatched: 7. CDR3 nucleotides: TGTGCTAGTGGTCCAGGGGGCGCGAGGAATCAGCCCCAGCATTTT. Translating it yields CASGPGGARNQPQHF.

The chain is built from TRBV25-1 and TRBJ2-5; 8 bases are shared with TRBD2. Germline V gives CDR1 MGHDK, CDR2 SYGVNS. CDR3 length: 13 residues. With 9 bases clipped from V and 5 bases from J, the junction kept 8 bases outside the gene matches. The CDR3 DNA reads TGTGCCAGTTCTAGCGGGCGAAGGGAGACCCAGTACTTC. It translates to CASSSGRRETQYF.

The CDR3, as DNA: TGCAGCGTGAACGGGGACAGGGGGAACACTGAAGCTTTCTTT. Its protein is CSVNGDRGNTEAFF. The chain uses TRBV29-1 and TRBJ1-1; 10 nucleotides line up with TRBD1. Trimming at V came to 6 bases and at J to 1 base, leaving 5 bases not matched to a gene. CDR1 is SQVTM and CDR2 is ANQGSEA in the germline V gene. There are 14 residues in the CDR3.

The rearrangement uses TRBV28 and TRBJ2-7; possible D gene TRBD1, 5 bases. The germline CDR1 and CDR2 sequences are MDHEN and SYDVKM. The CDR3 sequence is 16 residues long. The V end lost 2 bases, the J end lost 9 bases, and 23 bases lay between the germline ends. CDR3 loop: CASSLGDSNYYEVQYF. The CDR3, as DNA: TGTGCCAGCAGTTTAGGAGACAGCAACTATTACGAGGTGCAGTACTTC.

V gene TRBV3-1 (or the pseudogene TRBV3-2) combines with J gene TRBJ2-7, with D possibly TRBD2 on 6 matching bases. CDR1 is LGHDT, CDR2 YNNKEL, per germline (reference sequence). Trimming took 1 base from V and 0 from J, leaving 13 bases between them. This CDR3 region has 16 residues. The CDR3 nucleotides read TGTGCCAGCAGCCAAGGTCGGGAGAGTATCTCCTACGAGCAGTACTTC. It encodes CASSQGRESISYEQYF.

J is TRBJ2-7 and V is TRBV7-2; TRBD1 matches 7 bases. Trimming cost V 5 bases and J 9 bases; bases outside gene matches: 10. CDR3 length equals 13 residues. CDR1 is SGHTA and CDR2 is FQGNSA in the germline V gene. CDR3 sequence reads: CASSTGDTRGQYF. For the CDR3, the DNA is TGTGCCAGCAGCACAGGGGATACCCGGGGGCAGTACTTC.

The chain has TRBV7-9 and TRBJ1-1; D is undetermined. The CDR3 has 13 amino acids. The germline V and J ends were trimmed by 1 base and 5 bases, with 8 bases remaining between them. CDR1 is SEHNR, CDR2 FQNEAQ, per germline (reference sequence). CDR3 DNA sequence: TGTGCCAGCAGCTTAGAAGGGAGGACTGAAGCTTTCTTT. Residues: CASSLEGRTEAFF.

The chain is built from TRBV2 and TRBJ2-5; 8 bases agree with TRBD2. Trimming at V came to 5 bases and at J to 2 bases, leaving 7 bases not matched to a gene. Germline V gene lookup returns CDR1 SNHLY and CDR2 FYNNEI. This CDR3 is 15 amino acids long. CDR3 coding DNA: TGTGCCAGCAGTAGGACTAGCCCTAGTCAAGAGACCCAGTACTTC. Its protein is CASSRTSPSQETQYF.

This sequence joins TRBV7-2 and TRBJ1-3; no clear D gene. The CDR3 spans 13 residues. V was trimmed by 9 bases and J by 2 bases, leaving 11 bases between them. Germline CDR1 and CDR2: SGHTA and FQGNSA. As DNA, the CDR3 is TGTGCCAGTCGGTCGGGGACTGGAAACACCATATATTTT. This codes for CASRSGTGNTIYF.

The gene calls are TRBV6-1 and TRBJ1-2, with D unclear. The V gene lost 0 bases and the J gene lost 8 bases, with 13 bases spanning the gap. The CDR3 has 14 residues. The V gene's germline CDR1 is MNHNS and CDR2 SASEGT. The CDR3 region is CASSEAGRAGGYTF. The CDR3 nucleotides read TGTGCCAGCAGTGAAGCAGGGAGGGCGGGAGGCTACACCTTC.

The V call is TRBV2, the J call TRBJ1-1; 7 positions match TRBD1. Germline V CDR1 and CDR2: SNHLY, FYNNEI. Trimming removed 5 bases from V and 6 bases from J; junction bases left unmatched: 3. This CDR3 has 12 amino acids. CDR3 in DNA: TGTGCCAGCAGTAAACAGGGGTCTGAAGCTTTCTTT. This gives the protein CASSKQGSEAFF.

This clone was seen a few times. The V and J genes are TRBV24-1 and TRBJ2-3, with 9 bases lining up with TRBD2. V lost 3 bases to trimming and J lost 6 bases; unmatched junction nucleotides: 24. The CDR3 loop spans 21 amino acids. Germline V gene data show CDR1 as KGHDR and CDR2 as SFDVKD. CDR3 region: CATSDPPCGGGTSPPLDTQYF. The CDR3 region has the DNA TGTGCCACCAGTGATCCACCTTGCGGGGGGGGAACATCCCCTCCGCTCGATACGCAGTATTTT.

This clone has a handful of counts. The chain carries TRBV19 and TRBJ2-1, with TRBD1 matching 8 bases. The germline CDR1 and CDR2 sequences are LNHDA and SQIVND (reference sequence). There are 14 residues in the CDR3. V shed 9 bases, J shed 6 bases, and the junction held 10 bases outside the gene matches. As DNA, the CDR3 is TGTGCCAGCTCCCAGGGGGCTGGTTTCAATGAGCAGTTCTTC. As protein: CASSQGAGFNEQFF. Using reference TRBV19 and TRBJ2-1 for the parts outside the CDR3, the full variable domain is DGGITQSPKYLFRKEGQNVTLSCEQNLNHDAMYWYRQDPGQGLRLIYYSQIVNDFQKGDIAEGYSVSREKKESFPLTVTSAQKNPTAFYLCASSQGAGFNEQFFGPGTRLTVL.